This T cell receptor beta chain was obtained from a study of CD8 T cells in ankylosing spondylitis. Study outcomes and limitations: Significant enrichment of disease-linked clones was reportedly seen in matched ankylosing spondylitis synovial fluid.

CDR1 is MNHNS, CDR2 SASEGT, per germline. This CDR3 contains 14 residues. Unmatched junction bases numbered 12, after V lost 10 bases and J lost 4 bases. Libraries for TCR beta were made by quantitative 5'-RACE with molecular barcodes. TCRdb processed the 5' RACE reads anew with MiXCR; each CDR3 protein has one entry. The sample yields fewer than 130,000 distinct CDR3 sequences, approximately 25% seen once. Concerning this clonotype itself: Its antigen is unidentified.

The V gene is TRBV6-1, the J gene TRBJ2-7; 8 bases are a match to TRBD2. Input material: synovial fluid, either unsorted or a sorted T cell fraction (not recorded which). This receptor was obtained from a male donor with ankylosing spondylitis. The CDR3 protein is CAIEGEREPYEQYV. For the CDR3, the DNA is TGTGCCATAGAAGGGGAGCGGGAGCCTTACGAGCAGTACGTC.